The rows below give T cell receptor beta chains drawn from one sample of a study of OX40 agonist ivuxolimab in advanced cancers. Method: immunoSEQ multiplex PCR; TCRdb's copy keeps in-frame clones and lacks some. The sample shows 60,000 or so clones, roughly 84% of them seen only once. Here the sequenced sample was CD4+ or CD8+ T cells sorted from blood, taken in a trial of the OX40 agonist ivuxolimab. These receptors were obtained from an adult with an advanced solid tumor such as melanoma, head and neck, liver or kidney cancer. Each CDR3 is given with its conserved first and last residue. A D gene is named only where the DNA matches it firmly. Only some rows state a clone size, as once, few, many or a class for expanded clones.

CDR3nt | CDR3aa | abundance | j_gene | d_gene | len | v_gene
TGTGCCAGCAGCGCCCGGTCGAACACCGGGGAGCTGTTTTTT | CASSARSNTGELFF | . | TRBJ2-2 | . | 14 | TRBV9
TGTGCCAGCAGTGCCAGGGGCACCGGGGAGCTGTTTTTT | CASSARGTGELFF | . | TRBJ2-2 | . | 13 | TRBV2
TGTGCCAGTAGTACGGGACAGATGAACACTGAAGCTTTCTTT | CASSTGQMNTEAFF | . | TRBJ1-1 | TRBD1 | 14 | TRBV19
TGTGCCAGTAGTATACAGGGTACCTATAATTCACCCCTCCACTTT | CASSIQGTYNSPLHF | few | TRBJ1-6 | . | 15 | TRBV19
TGTGCCAGTAGTATAGACGGAGCGGGAGTGGAGACCCAGTACTTC | CASSIDGAGVETQYF | . | TRBJ2-5 | TRBD2 | 15 | TRBV19
TGCGCCAGCAGCCCGGTGCGGCCCTCCTACGAGCAGTACTTC | CASSPVRPSYEQYF | . | TRBJ2-7 | . | 14 | TRBV4-3
TGTGCCAGCAGCTTTGGGGACAGGGGGACTTACACCTTC | CASSFGDRGTYTF | . | TRBJ1-2 | TRBD1 | 13 | TRBV5-4
TGTGCCAGCTCGGAGGCAGGGGGCCTAAGCAATCAGCCCCAGCATTTT | CASSEAGGLSNQPQHF | . | TRBJ1-5 | TRBD1 | 16 | TRBV28
TGTGCCAGCAGCTTAGCTGGGGCCAACGTCCTGACTTTC | CASSLAGANVLTF | . | TRBJ2-6 | . | 13 | TRBV7-8
TGTGCCTGGAGTAGACAGGGAGATGAAAAACTGTTTTTT | CAWSRQGDEKLFF | . | TRBJ1-4 | TRBD1 | 13 | TRBV30
TGTGCCAGCAGTGAGAATTACAGGGGTGGCTACGAGCAGTACTTC | CASSENYRGGYEQYF | once | TRBJ2-7 | TRBD1 | 15 | TRBV6-1